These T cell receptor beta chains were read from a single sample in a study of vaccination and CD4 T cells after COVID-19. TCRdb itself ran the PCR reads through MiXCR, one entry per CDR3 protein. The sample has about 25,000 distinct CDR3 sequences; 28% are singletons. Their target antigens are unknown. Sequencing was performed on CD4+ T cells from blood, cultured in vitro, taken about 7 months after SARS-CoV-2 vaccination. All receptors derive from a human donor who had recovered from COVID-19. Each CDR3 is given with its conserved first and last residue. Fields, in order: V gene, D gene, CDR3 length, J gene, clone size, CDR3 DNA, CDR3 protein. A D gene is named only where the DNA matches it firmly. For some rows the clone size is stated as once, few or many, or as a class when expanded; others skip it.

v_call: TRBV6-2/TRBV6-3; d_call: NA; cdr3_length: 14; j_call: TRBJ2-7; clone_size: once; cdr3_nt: TGTGCCAGCAGTTACTCGTTAGGTGCCTACGAGCAGTACTTC; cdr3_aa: CASSYSLGAYEQYF
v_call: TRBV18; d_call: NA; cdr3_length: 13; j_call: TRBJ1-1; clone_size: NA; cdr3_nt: TGTGCCAGCTCACCAAATCGGGGTTCTGAAGCTTTCTTT; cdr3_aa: CASSPNRGSEAFF
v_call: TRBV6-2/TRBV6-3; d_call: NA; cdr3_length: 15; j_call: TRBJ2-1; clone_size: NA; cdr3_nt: TGTGCCAGCAGTCTCCTACAAAGCTCCTACAATGAGCAGTTCTTC; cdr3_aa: CASSLLQSSYNEQFF
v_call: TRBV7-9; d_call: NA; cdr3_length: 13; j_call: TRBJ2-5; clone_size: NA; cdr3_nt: TGTGCCAGCAGCTTAGAGTCAGGGCAGACCCAGTACTTC; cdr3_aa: CASSLESGQTQYF
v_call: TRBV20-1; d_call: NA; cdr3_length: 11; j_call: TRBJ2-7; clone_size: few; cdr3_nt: TGCAGTGTCCAGACCGCCTACGAGCAGTACTTC; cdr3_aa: CSVQTAYEQYF
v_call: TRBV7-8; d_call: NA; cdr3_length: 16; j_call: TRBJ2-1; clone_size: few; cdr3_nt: TGTGCCAGCAGCCCACTCGGGGGTACAGTCTACAATGAGCAGTTCTTC; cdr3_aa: CASSPLGGTVYNEQFF
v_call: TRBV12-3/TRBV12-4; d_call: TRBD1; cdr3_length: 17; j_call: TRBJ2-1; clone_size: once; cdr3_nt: TGTGCCAGCAGGTACCGTCGCGGGACAGGGGGGGACAATGAGCAGTTCTTC; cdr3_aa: CASRYRRGTGGDNEQFF
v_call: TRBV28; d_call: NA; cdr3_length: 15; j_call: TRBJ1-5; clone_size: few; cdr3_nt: TGTGCCAGCAGTTTATCTGGGGTTTGGAATCAGCCCCAGCATTTT; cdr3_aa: CASSLSGVWNQPQHF
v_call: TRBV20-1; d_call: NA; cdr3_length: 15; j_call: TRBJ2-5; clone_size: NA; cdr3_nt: TGCAGTGCTAGAGACCCCGCGGCGGCAGGAGAGACCCAGTACTTC; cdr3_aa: CSARDPAAAGETQYF
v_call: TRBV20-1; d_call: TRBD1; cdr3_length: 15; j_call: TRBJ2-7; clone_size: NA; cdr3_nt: TGCAGTGCTAGCGTCTCCACAGGGGGCCTTAACGAGCAGTACTTC; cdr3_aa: CSASVSTGGLNEQYF
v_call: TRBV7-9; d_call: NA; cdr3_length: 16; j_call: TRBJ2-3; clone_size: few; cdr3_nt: TGTGCCAGCAGCTCCGACCGGGACCCACGAGGAGATACGCAGTATTTT; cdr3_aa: CASSSDRDPRGDTQYF
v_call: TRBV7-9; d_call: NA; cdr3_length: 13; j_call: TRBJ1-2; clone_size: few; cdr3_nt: TGTGCCAGCAGCCCTCGACAGAACTATGGCTACACCTTC; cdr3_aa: CASSPRQNYGYTF
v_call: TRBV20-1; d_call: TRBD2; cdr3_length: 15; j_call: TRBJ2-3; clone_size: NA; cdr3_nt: TGCAGTGCTAATCTAGCGGGAGGCAGCACAGATACGCAGTATTTT; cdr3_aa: CSANLAGGSTDTQYF
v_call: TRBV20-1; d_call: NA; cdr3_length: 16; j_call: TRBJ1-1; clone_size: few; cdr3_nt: TGCAGTGCTAGAGGGACCAATGGCCGGACTGGCACTGAAGCTTTCTTT; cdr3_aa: CSARGTNGRTGTEAFF
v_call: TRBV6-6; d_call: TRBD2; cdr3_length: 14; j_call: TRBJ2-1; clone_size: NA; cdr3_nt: TGTGCCAGCCAGCGGGAGCTGATTCGTAATGAGCAGTTCTTC; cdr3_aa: CASQRELIRNEQFF
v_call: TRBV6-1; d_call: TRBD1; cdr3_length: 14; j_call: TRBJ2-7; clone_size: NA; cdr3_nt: TGTGCCAGCAAATTTGGACAGGGTAGCGACGAGCAGTACTTC; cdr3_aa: CASKFGQGSDEQYF
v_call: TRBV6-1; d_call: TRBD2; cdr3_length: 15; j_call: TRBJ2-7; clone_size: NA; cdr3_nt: TGTGCCAGCACGGGGACTAGCGGATCTACCTACGAGCAGTACTTC; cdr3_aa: CASTGTSGSTYEQYF
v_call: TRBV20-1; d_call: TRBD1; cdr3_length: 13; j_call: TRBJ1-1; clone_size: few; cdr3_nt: TGCAGTGCAGGGACAGGGGCGGGCACTGAAGCTTTCTTT; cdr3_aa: CSAGTGAGTEAFF
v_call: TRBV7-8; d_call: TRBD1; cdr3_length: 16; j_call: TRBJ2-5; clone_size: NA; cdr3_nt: TGTGCCAGCAGCCTCATTATGGGACAGGGGAAAGAGACCCAGTACTTC; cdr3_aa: CASSLIMGQGKETQYF
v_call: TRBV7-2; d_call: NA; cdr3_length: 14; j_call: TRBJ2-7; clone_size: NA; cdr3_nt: TGTGCCAGCAGCTTAGAACAGGGAGGGAGCGAGCAGTACTTC; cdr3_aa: CASSLEQGGSEQYF
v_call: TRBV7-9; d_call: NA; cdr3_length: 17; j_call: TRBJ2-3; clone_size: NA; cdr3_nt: TGTGCCAGCAGCTCCACTCAGGGGCTCTGGGGCACAGATACGCAGTATTTT; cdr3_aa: CASSSTQGLWGTDTQYF
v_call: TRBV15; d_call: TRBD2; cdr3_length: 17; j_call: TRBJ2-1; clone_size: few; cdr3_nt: TGTGCCACCAGCAGACCGAGACTAGCGGGGGGGTACAATGAGCAGTTCTTC; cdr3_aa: CATSRPRLAGGYNEQFF
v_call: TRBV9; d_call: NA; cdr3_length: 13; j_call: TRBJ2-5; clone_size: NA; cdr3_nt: TGTGCCAGCAGCGGATCTCAAGGGGAGACCCAGTACTTC; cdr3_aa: CASSGSQGETQYF
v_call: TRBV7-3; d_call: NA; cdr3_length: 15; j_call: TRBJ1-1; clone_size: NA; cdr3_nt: TGTGCCAGCAGCGTCTCCCGGGACAAGAACACTGAAGCTTTCTTT; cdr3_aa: CASSVSRDKNTEAFF
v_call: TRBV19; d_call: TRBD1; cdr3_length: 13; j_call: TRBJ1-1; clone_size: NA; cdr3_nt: TGTGCCAGTAGATTCCAGGGGGGGACTGAAGCTTTCTTT; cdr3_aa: CASRFQGGTEAFF
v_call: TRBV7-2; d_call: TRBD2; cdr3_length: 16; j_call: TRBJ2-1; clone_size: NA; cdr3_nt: TGTGCCAGCAGTTCCCGGCCTAGCGGGAACTACAATGAGCAGTTCTTC; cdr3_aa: CASSSRPSGNYNEQFF
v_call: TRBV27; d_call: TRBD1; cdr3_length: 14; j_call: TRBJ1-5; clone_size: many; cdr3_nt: TGTGCCAGCAGCTGGACAGGGCTTAATCAGCCCCAGCATTTT; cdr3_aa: CASSWTGLNQPQHF